Below, 23 T cell receptor beta chains from the same sample are listed, as sequenced in a study of shared clonotypes between healthy human individuals. Naive CD8 populations comprised CD45RO-negative cells positively selected for CCR7, excluding terminally differentiated effector memory CD45RA+ cells. The protocol was immunoSEQ multiplex PCR, while the TCRdb copy is restricted to in-frame clones and leaves out a portion. The sample carries 750,000 to 1,000,000 clones, almost 95% recorded once. The specimen sequenced was naive CD8+ T cells sorted from blood. These receptors came from a man aged 25 to 40 in good health.

The table lists this clone with a few counts. J is TRBJ1-2 and V is TRBV5-1, with D unresolved. Germline CDR1 and CDR2: SGHRS and YFSETQ. This CDR3 contains 15 residues. V lost 0 bases and J lost 5, with 14 bases in between. CDR3 protein: CASSLAPGLWYGYTF. In DNA form, the CDR3 reads TGCGCCAGCAGCTTGGCCCCGGGATTGTGGTATGGCTACACCTTC.

The J gene is TRBJ2-2, the V gene TRBV28; either TRBD1 or TRBD2 may supply D (5 bases each). The V end was cut by 3 bases, the J end by 1 base, with 12 bases between. The CDR3 has 16 residues. In germline, CDR1 is MDHEN, CDR2 SYDVKM. DNA for the CDR3: TGTGCCAGCAGTTTCCCATCGGGGCAGAACACCGGGGAGCTGTTTTTT. Translation: CASSFPSGQNTGELFF.

This sequence joins TRBV19 and TRBJ2-1, with D tentatively TRBD2 (5 bases). The CDR3 loop spans 12 amino acids. Trimming cost V 3 bases and J 10 bases, with 10 bases left between them. Germline values: CDR1 LNHDA, CDR2 SQIVND (reference sequence). The DNA of the CDR3 is TGTGCCAGTAGTATTAGTAGCGACGAGCAGTTCTTC. Translation: CASSISSDEQFF.

This rearrangement joins TRBV7-9 to TRBJ2-1; D gene unclear. The CDR3 has 13 residues. Trimming shortened V by 2 bases and J by 5 bases, and 7 bases separated the two germline ends. CDR1 SEHNR and CDR2 FQNEAQ come from the germline V gene (reference sequence). The CDR3 sequence is CASSLIPDNEQFF. CDR3 bases: TGTGCCAGCAGCTTAATCCCCGACAATGAGCAGTTCTTC.

The chain carries TRBV4-1 and TRBJ1-1; D is perhaps TRBD1 (5 bases). The CDR3 spans 20 residues. Trimming shortened V by 0 bases and J by 0 bases, and 23 bases separated the two germline ends. Germline V gene sequence: CDR1 MGHRA, CDR2 YSYEKL. In DNA, the CDR3 is TGCGCCAGCAGCCAAGACCCTCAACCCGGGACCCGTACGATGAACACTGAAGCTTTCTTT. Protein sequence: CASSQDPQPGTRTMNTEAFF.

V is TRBV14 and J is TRBJ1-2; unclear D gene. Germline loops: CDR1 SGHDN, CDR2 FVKESK. Trimming left V 1 base short and J 4 bases short, with 7 bases between. The CDR3 length is 13 residues. The CDR3 DNA reads TGTGCCAGCAGCCAAGTTTCGATCTATGGCTACACCTTC. It codes for CASSQVSIYGYTF.

CDR3 sequence: CGQSEENTGELFF. In DNA form, the CDR3 reads TGTGGACAAAGCGAGGAGAACACCGGGGAGCTGTTTTTT. The V gene is TRBV5-4, the J gene TRBJ2-2, with D uncertain. Germline CDR1 and CDR2: SGHNT and YYREEE (reference sequence). The CDR3 has 13 residues.

The chain is built from TRBV4-3 and TRBJ2-1, with TRBD2 as a possible D gene (5 bases). The CDR3 is made up of 16 amino acids. Trimming took 0 bases from V and 0 from J, leaving 9 bases between them. Germline V gives CDR1 LGHNA, CDR2 YSLEER. CDR3 bases: TGCGCCAGCAGCCAAGATCGGGCGGGCTCCTACAATGAGCAGTTCTTC. Translation gives CASSQDRAGSYNEQFF.

The chain has TRBV11-2 and TRBJ1-1; no definite D call. The CDR3 sequence is 15 residues long. The V and J ends lost 1 base and 3 bases respectively, with 12 bases between them. The germline V gene has CDR1 SGHAT and CDR2 FQNNGV. In nucleotides, the CDR3 is TGTGCCAGCAGCTTAGTGGCACAGCTTTACACTGAAGCTTTCTTT. Its protein product is CASSLVAQLYTEAFF.

The chain uses TRBV6-1 and TRBJ1-1; D call uncertain. There are 15 residues in the CDR3. The germline V and J ends were trimmed by 2 bases and 0 bases, with 10 bases remaining between them. Germline V gene sequence: CDR1 MNHNS, CDR2 SASEGT. The DNA for the CDR3 is TGTGCCAGCAGTGAATATCGCCGCCTGAACACTGAAGCTTTCTTT. Protein sequence: CASSEYRRLNTEAFF.

This chain connects TRBV29-1 to TRBJ1-2; no firm D call. The V gene's germline CDR1 is SQVTM and CDR2 ANQGSEA. Trimming stripped 7 bases from V and 3 bases from J, with 12 bases between. This CDR3 region has 12 residues. The CDR3 reads CSAKGEDYGYTF. As DNA, the CDR3 is TGCAGCGCCAAGGGAGAGGACTATGGCTACACCTTC.

The CDR3 DNA reads as TGTGCCAGCTTTCAAAATGACGCCAGCTCCTACAATGAGCAGTTCTTC. Protein: CASFQNDASSYNEQFF. This chain uses TRBV7-9 with TRBJ2-1; D is uncertain. Germline-derived CDR1 and CDR2 are SEHNR and FQNEAQ (reference sequence). This CDR3 has 16 residues. Trimming removed 8 bases from V and 0 bases from J, with 17 bases in between.

The V and J genes are TRBV7-9 and TRBJ2-7; D gene uncertain. V shed 5 bases and J shed 2 bases, with 16 bases lying between them. There are 15 residues in the CDR3. Germline V gene data show CDR1 as SEHNR and CDR2 as FQNEAQ (reference sequence). The CDR3 loop reads CASSEPRAGAYEQYF. In DNA form, the CDR3 reads TGTGCCAGCAGCGAACCCCGGGCAGGCGCCTACGAGCAGTACTTC.

The chain uses TRBV27 and TRBJ2-1, with TRBD2 matching over 9 bases. The CDR3 runs to 15 residues. V dropped 2 bases and J dropped 6; count of bases not matched to a gene: 5. Germline V gives CDR1 MNHEY, CDR2 SMNVEV (reference sequence). The CDR3 reads CASSLAGGRSNEQFF. Written as DNA, the CDR3 is TGTGCCAGCAGTTTAGCGGGAGGGCGCAGCAATGAGCAGTTCTTC.

V and J are TRBV5-1 and TRBJ2-2; D unclear. The CDR3 covers 13 residues. Between the trimmed V and J ends, which lost 1 base and 1 base, there was a span of 2 bases. Germline lookup yields CDR1 SGHRS and CDR2 YFSETQ. For the CDR3, the DNA is TGCGCCAGCAGCTTGCAGAACACCGGGGAGCTGTTTTTT. It codes for CASSLQNTGELFF.

V usage is TRBV30 and J usage is TRBJ1-4; maybe TRBD1 (5 bases). V lost 8 bases, J lost 7 bases, and 20 bases lay in between. The CDR3 runs 14 residues. Germline V lookup: CDR1 GTSNPN, CDR2 SVGIG (reference sequence). The CDR3: CARAPAGRCEKLFF. DNA of the CDR3: TGTGCCCGTGCCCCGGCAGGGCGTTGTGAAAAACTGTTTTTT.

The CDR3 DNA is TGCGCCAGCAGCCAAGAGACAGGGTACTACGAGCAGTACTTC. This encodes CASSQETGYYEQYF. The rearrangement joins TRBV4-1 to TRBJ2-7; TRBD1 agrees at 7 bases. Germline CDR1 is MGHRA and CDR2 is YSYEKL. The CDR3 runs 14 residues. The trim removed 0 bases at V and 3 bases at J, leaving 2 bases unmatched.

The CDR3 coding sequence is TGCGCCAGCAGCTTGGCAAAGCTGGGGGGGTACGAGCAGTACTTC. This sequence encodes CASSLAKLGGYEQYF. The chain joins TRBV5-1 to TRBJ2-7, with 7 bases fitting TRBD2. Germline V gene lookup returns CDR1 SGHRS and CDR2 YFSETQ. V lost 0 bases to trimming and J lost 4 bases; unmatched junction nucleotides: 7. The CDR3 is made up of 15 amino acids.

The chain has TRBV7-9 and TRBJ1-5, with D possibly being TRBD1 (5 bases). This CDR3 contains 15 residues. Germline-derived CDR1 and CDR2 are SEHNR and FQNEAQ (reference sequence). Trimming cost V 4 bases and J 0 bases, with 10 bases left between them. Here the CDR3 reads CASSSGQNSNQPQHF. As DNA, the CDR3 is TGTGCCAGCAGCTCCGGACAAAATAGCAATCAGCCCCAGCATTTT.

On this clone: This is likely an artifact of a read error, given a far larger clone one base away. This CDR3 is also generated by other DNA sequences in the sample. The chain uses TRBV7-9 and TRBJ2-3; 7 nucleotides match TRBD1. Germline assignment: CDR1 SEHNR and CDR2 FQNEAQ (reference sequence). The CDR3 spans 13 residues. Germline trimming cut 6 bases from V and 1 base from J; bases unmatched to any gene: 1. The CDR3 here is CASSDRGTDTQYF. Written as DNA, the CDR3 is TGTGCCAGCAGTGACAGGGGCACAGATACGCAGTATTTT.

On this clone: The same CDR3 also results from other DNA sequences found in this sample. The chain couples TRBV6-5 to TRBJ2-1; D is unresolved. This CDR3 has 11 amino acids. Looked up from germline, CDR1 is MNHEY and CDR2 is SVGAGI. Trimming stripped 6 bases from V and 2 bases from J, with 2 bases between. The CDR3 reads CASSTYNEQFF. The CDR3 coding sequence is TGTGCCAGCAGCACCTACAATGAGCAGTTCTTC.

This chain connects TRBV7-6 to TRBJ1-1; D not certain. The CDR3 extends over 13 amino acids. V lost 1 base and J 4 bases, leaving 7 bases between the germline ends. The germline gives CDR1 SGHVS, CDR2 FNYEAQ. The CDR3 reads CASSLVTLTEAFF. CDR3 nucleotide sequence: TGTGCCAGCAGCTTAGTTACTCTCACTGAAGCTTTCTTT.

The rearrangement uses TRBV21-1 and TRBJ2-7; the DNA was not used to check the table's D call, TRBD2. TRBV21-1 is labeled a pseudogene. The CDR3 sequence is 18 residues long. Written as DNA, the CDR3 is TGTGCCAGCAGCAAAATAGAGCGGGAGGCGCCTGGGTCCTACGAGCAGTACTTC. Its translation is CASSKIEREAPGSYEQYF.